Below, 11 T cell receptor beta chains from the same sample are listed, as sequenced in a study of shared clonotypes between healthy human individuals. TCRdb keeps only in-frame clones here, not all; method: immunoSEQ multiplex PCR. The table records about 1.5 million clones, about 98% of them present only once. Sequencing was performed on naive CD4+ T cells sorted from blood. Subset meaning: CD45RA+ positively selected. The receptors derive from a man under 40 in good health.

Written as DNA, the CDR3 is TGTGCCAGCAGCAACAGGGGGACTAGCGGGAGTTCTTACGAGCAGTACTTC. Encoded protein: CASSNRGTSGSSYEQYF. The V call is TRBV11-2, the J call TRBJ2-7, with 14 bases lining up with TRBD2. The CDR3 contains 17 residues. The V and J ends lost 5 bases and 4 bases, in that order; junction bases with no gene match: 10. CDR1 SGHAT and CDR2 FQNNGV come from the germline V gene.

CDR3 DNA: TGTGCCAGCAGCACCCGGGACAGGGGGCCCTCCTACAATGAGCAGTTCTTC. Protein product: CASSTRDRGPSYNEQFF. The chain uses TRBV13 and TRBJ2-1; 12 bases fit TRBD1. V was clipped by 5 bases and J by 0 bases; unmatched bases: 5. The CDR3 has 17 residues. Germline V gene sequence: CDR1 PRHDT, CDR2 FYEKMQ (reference sequence).

The chain joins TRBV5-4 to TRBJ2-7; possible D gene TRBD1, 6 bases. Trimming left V 5 bases short and J 3 bases short, with 18 bases between. The CDR3 extends over 15 amino acids. CDR1 and CDR2 (germline): SGHNT, YYREEE (reference sequence). The CDR3 loop reads CASSFSGAPVYEQYF. The CDR3 DNA reads TGTGCCAGCAGTTTCTCAGGGGCCCCAGTCTACGAGCAGTACTTC.

This rearrangement joins TRBV21-1 to TRBJ2-7. TRBV21-1 is tagged as a pseudogene. The CDR3 totals 15 residues. The CDR3 protein is CASSKGIRDPNEQYF. The CDR3 DNA follows: TGTGCCAGCAGCAAAGGCATCCGGGACCCCAACGAGCAGTACTTC.

This sequence joins TRBV28 and TRBJ1-1, with no clear D. Per the germline V gene, CDR1 is MDHEN and CDR2 is SYDVKM. This CDR3 spans 12 amino acids. Trimming pared 6 bases from V and 5 bases from J, leaving 10 bases between. The CDR3 here is CASRPAGTEAFF. For the CDR3, the DNA is TGTGCCAGCAGGCCGGCAGGTACTGAAGCTTTCTTT.

The chain recombines TRBV5-1 with TRBJ2-7; 13 positions match TRBD2. V dropped 4 bases and J dropped 3; count of bases not matched to a gene: 7. This CDR3 comprises 16 residues. Germline V gene data show CDR1 as SGHRS and CDR2 as YFSETQ. CDR3 protein: CASSAGTSGIFYEQYF. The CDR3 DNA follows: TGCGCCAGCAGCGCCGGGACTAGCGGGATTTTCTACGAGCAGTACTTC.

The V gene is TRBV19, the J gene TRBJ2-4; TRBD1 might be the D (6 bases). V dropped 6 bases and J dropped 0 bases, with 9 bases sitting between them. The CDR3 length is 14 residues. Germline-derived CDR1 and CDR2 are LNHDA and SQIVND (reference sequence). Written as DNA, the CDR3 is TGTGCCAGTAGACAGGGAATAGCCAAAAACATTCAGTACTTC. Encoded protein: CASRQGIAKNIQYF.

J is TRBJ2-7 and V is TRBV14; 8 bases are a match to TRBD1. The CDR3 has 14 residues. CDR1 SGHDN and CDR2 FVKESK come from the germline V gene. V lost 6 bases to trimming and J lost 2 bases; unmatched junction nucleotides: 6. The CDR3 DNA is TGTGCCAGCAGGAGGGGGACAGGCCCCTACGAGCAGTACTTC. Protein: CASRRGTGPYEQYF.

The V gene is TRBV29-1, the J gene TRBJ2-7, with D possibly TRBD2 on 6 matching bases. Germline lookup yields CDR1 SQVTM and CDR2 ANQGSEA. This CDR3 region has 14 residues. V was pared by 4 bases and J by 1 base, with 14 bases between. The CDR3 bases are TGCAGCGTTGCCCCCGCGGGACTTTCCTACGAGCAGTACTTC. As protein: CSVAPAGLSYEQYF.

The chain carries TRBV19 and TRBJ1-2; D gene unclear. Germline V gene data show CDR1 as LNHDA and CDR2 as SQIVND (reference sequence). Trimming cost V 6 bases and J 3 bases, with 11 bases left between them. The CDR3 is made up of 13 amino acids. Here the CDR3 reads CASRDQSYYGYTF. In nucleotides, the CDR3 is TGTGCCAGTAGGGACCAGTCCTACTATGGCTACACCTTC.

The genes are TRBV9 and TRBJ2-5, with TRBD2 identical over 8 bases. The CDR3 length is 18 residues. Germline V gives CDR1 SGDLS, CDR2 YYNGEE. After removal of 3 bases from V and 0 bases from J, the junction contained 13 bases not matched to a gene. The CDR3 loop is CASSDRVSSGSYQETQYF. The CDR3 DNA reads as TGTGCCAGCAGCGACAGGGTGTCTAGCGGGTCGTACCAAGAGACCCAGTACTTC.